This TCR beta chain was retrieved from a study of cytomegalovirus exposure and HLA in healthy donors. Broader study findings: In vitro experiments confirmed that a few CMV-associated chains were specific for CMV antigens.

As regards this clone: The antigen remains unidentified.

A multiplex PCR was run with 60 Vbeta primers and 13 Jbeta primers. As processed by the authors: The authors later counted around 80 million unique TCR beta chains, roughly 10 million of them shared. Measured with immunoSEQ multiplex PCR; TCRdb has only the in-frame clones, and not every one. That table supplies the V and J calls and clone size; D and trimming were determined from the DNA. The sample shows hundreds of thousands of clones, about 90% of them seen only once. V shed 3 bases and J 7 bases; nucleotides not matched to a gene: 6. The germline CDR1 and CDR2 sequences are MNHEY and SVGAGI. CDR3 length: 14 residues.

The receptor was derived from a woman in her late teens or twenties in good health and CMV-seronegative. Sequences were obtained from PBMCs. The rearrangement links TRBV6-5 to TRBJ1-2, with 9 bases that match TRBD1. The CDR3 DNA sequence: TGTGCCAGCAGTTATTCGGACAGGGGAGGTGGCTACACCTTC. It is translated as CASSYSDRGGGYTF.